The sequence of this T cell receptor beta chain was determined in a study of blood T cell repertoires in COVID-19 (dated by TCRdb to about 2020). For the wider study: The collaborator samples originated in the United States, Italy and Spain and spanned the acute and convalescent phases of COVID-19. A freely available public database, intended as a resource for researchers studying the immune response to SARS-CoV-2, is where the repertoires were released. The sample metadata nearly always contained a de-identified subject ID, COVID-19 status, age in years and sex. The dataset comprised deeply sampled blood TCRbeta repertoires from subjects exposed to, actively infected with, or recovered from COVID-19. The prospective study material was composed of cDNA or gDNA derived from T cells, B-cell-depleted T cells, or PBMCs. The samples were drawn from the first 160 participants of the ongoing ImmuneRACE study and from 1,254 subjects provided by 6 global collaborators. Where available, HLA class I and class II types were obtained from metadata supplied by the sample provider rather than from assay-based typing.

Another Seattle source contributed samples from volunteer blood donors who had recovered from COVID-19. The collaborating institutions used their own protocols to collect whole blood in K2EDTA tubes. For TCRbeta analysis, collaborators shipped samples as frozen whole blood, isolated PBMCs, or DNA extracted from either of those sample types. Trimming takes 8 bases from V and 4 bases from J, and the germline ends sit 8 bases apart. CDR1 and CDR2 are read off the germline V gene as SGHAT and FQNNGV. The cysteine opens and the phenylalanine closes a CDR3 of 11 amino acids. Only the CDR3 region is kept as DNA, spanning 33 bases read in frame from base 1. On the study overall, not on this receptor specifically: How much clinical and demographic metadata was included differed by source and by participant, and the metadata was provided uncurated.

This clone appeared once. The specificity of this receptor is unknown. One base away there is no much larger clone; base qualities are not given. TCRbeta CDR3 regions were amplified from genomic DNA by means of the immunoSEQ Assay, a bias-controlled multiplex PCR. The source study handled its data this way. The number of nucleated cells in each sample was estimated from the amplification of reference gene primers within the assay. Sequence reads were collapsed and filtered to measure the absolute abundance of every unique TCRbeta CDR3 rearrangement. For each sample, productive Simpson clonality was calculated as the square root of Simpson's diversity index across productive rearrangements. Sourced from immuneACCESS, this table was stored by TCRdb with only in-frame sequences that have V and J called. A share of the clones is absent; for the studies checked, an unresolved V gene accounts for under half, and the remainder has no known explanation. The DNA gave D and trimming, while V, J and clone size come from that table. The sample table shows 200,000 or so clones, and roughly 89% are seen once. Roughly 6% of the sample lies in the top ten.

The chain links TRBV11-2 with TRBJ1-2; the D gene remains uncertain. The clonotype comes from a man aged 55 to 70 who had recovered from COVID-19. The sample taken for sequencing was peripheral blood. Here the CDR3 is given as CASSPGYGYTF. In nucleotide form, the sequence is TGTGCCAGCTCCCCGGGCTATGGCTACACCTTC.